Following are 13 T cell receptor beta chains from one sample sequenced in a study of blood T cell repertoires in COVID-19. Generated by immunoSEQ multiplex PCR, the TCRdb table keeps only in-frame clones and is missing some. The data hold 100,000 to 130,000 clones, with 84% observed a single time. Sequenced: peripheral blood. The origin of the receptors is a human donor in a cohort sampled during active COVID-19.

The J gene is TRBJ2-7, the V gene TRBV5-1; weak D call: TRBD1 (5 bases). Germline CDR1 SGHRS, CDR2 YFSETQ. The length of the CDR3 is 12 residues. With 3 bases removed from V and 6 bases from J, the gap between germline ends came to 10 bases. CDR3 nucleotides: TGCGCCAGCAGCTCGAAACAGGCCGAGCAGTACGTC. Its translation is CASSSKQAEQYV.

The rearrangement uses TRBV10-1 and TRBJ1-1; D ambiguous. V was cut by 2 bases and J by 11 bases, with 12 bases left in between. This CDR3 region has 12 residues. CDR1 is WNHNN, CDR2 SYGVQD, per germline (reference sequence). The CDR3 DNA sequence: TGCGCCAGCAGTGAGGGAGGGCCGACGGCTTTCTTT. Translating it yields CASSEGGPTAFF.

The CDR3 is CASSPSWEGSYEQYF. The DNA for the CDR3 is TGTGCCAGCAGCCCTTCTTGGGAGGGCTCCTACGAGCAGTACTTC. The chain couples TRBV3-1 (or the pseudogene TRBV3-2) to TRBJ2-7, with 7 bases identical to TRBD2. The germline V gene encodes CDR1 LGHDT and CDR2 YNNKEL (reference sequence). The CDR3 runs to 15 residues. V lost 4 bases to trimming and J lost 0 bases; unmatched junction nucleotides: 6.

J is TRBJ1-4 and V is TRBV2; TRBD1 agrees at 7 bases. V lost 4 bases, J lost 7 bases, and 3 bases stayed unmatched. The CDR3 extends over 13 amino acids. Germline lookup yields CDR1 SNHLY and CDR2 FYNNEI. The CDR3 sequence: CASSGQGVEKLFF. The CDR3 DNA reads TGTGCCAGCAGTGGACAGGGAGTTGAAAAACTGTTTTTT.

CDR3 coding DNA: TGTGCCAGCAGCTTCGCGACTAGCAACAATGAGCAGTTCTTC. Protein: CASSFATSNNEQFF. The chain joins TRBV5-4 to TRBJ2-1; 7 bases align to TRBD2. Germline V CDR1 and CDR2: SGHNT, YYREEE (reference sequence). With V trimmed by 2 bases and J by 5 bases, 4 bases remained unmatched. This CDR3 is built from 14 residues.

V and J are TRBV5-1 and TRBJ2-2, with D possibly matching TRBD2 (6 bases). The CDR3 is 15 amino acids. Germline V gene lookup returns CDR1 SGHRS and CDR2 YFSETQ. The V gene lost 2 bases and the J gene lost 4 bases, with 12 bases spanning the gap. This CDR3 reads CASSLGSGSTGELFF. CDR3 in DNA: TGCGCCAGCAGCTTAGGGTCCGGGAGCACCGGGGAGCTGTTTTTT.

This chain uses TRBV5-5 with TRBJ2-1, with TRBD2 matching over 8 bases. The germline gives CDR1 SGHKS, CDR2 YYEKEE (reference sequence). CDR3 length: 16 residues. With 4 bases clipped from V and 0 bases from J, the junction kept 6 bases outside the gene matches. CDR3 protein: CASSLLAGSSYNEQFF. The DNA of the CDR3 is TGTGCCAGCAGCCTCCTAGCGGGTTCCTCCTACAATGAGCAGTTCTTC. The full variable domain, with the rest looked up from reference TRBV5-5 and TRBJ2-1, is DAGVTQSPTHLIKTRGQQVTLRCSPISGHKSVSWYQQVLGQGPQFIFQYYEKEERGRGNFPDRFSARQFPNYSSELNVNALLLGDSALYLCASSLLAGSSYNEQFFGPGTRLTVL.

A single count supports this clone. V and J are TRBV12-3 or TRBV12-4 and TRBJ2-7; 8 bases line up with TRBD2. V trimming: 6 bases; J trimming: 9 bases; junction bases outside the gene matches: 7. This CDR3 comprises 12 residues. CDR3 protein: CASRLAAGAQYF. The CDR3, as DNA: TGTGCCAGCAGACTAGCGGCAGGCGCGCAGTACTTC.

The rearrangement links TRBV9 to TRBJ2-1; 15 bases align to TRBD2. The CDR3 runs 20 residues. The V and J ends lost 2 bases and 1 base, in that order; junction bases with no gene match: 10. Germline loops: CDR1 SGDLS, CDR2 YYNGEE. Here the CDR3 DNA reads TGTGCCAGCAGCGTGGGACTAGCGGGAGGCCCTATGGGATCCTACAATGAGCAGTTCTTC. It yields the protein CASSVGLAGGPMGSYNEQFF. The whole variable domain, filled in from reference TRBV9 and TRBJ2-1, reads DSGVTQTPKHLITATGQRVTLRCSPRSGDLSVYWYQQSLDQGLQFLIQYYNGEERAKGNILERFSAQQFPDLHSELNLSSLELGDSALYFCASSVGLAGGPMGSYNEQFFGPGTRLTVL.

The rearrangement uses TRBV3-1 (or the pseudogene TRBV3-2) and TRBJ1-2; tentatively, D is TRBD1 (5 bases). With 4 bases removed from V and 6 bases from J, the gap between germline ends came to 12 bases. This CDR3 comprises 13 residues. Germline CDR1 reads LGHDT; CDR2 reads YNNKEL (reference sequence). The CDR3 DNA reads TGTGCCAGCAGCCGCATACCGGGGGATGGCTACACCTTC. It is translated as CASSRIPGDGYTF.

V is TRBV7-2 and J is TRBJ2-5; possible D gene TRBD2, 6 bases. Trimming removed 6 bases from V and 1 base from J, with 9 bases in between. The CDR3 length is 13 residues. CDR1 and CDR2 from the germline V gene are SGHTA and FQGNSA. In DNA, the CDR3 is TGTGCCAGCAGGGGGAGGAGCCAAGAGACCCAGTACTTC. Its translation is CASRGRSQETQYF.

This chain links TRBV7-3 with TRBJ2-3; 9 bases are shared with TRBD1. The V and J ends lost 0 bases and 4 bases, in that order; junction bases with no gene match: 2. Per the germline V gene, CDR1 is SGHTA and CDR2 is FQGTGA. The CDR3 extends over 15 amino acids. The CDR3 here is CASSLTRTGADTQYF. The CDR3 nucleotides read TGTGCCAGCAGCTTAACCAGGACAGGGGCAGATACGCAGTATTTT.

The rearrangement joins TRBV23-1 to TRBJ2-7, with 8 positions matching TRBD2. TRBV23-1 is reported as an ORF; its role is uncertain. The J segment lost 5 bases and the V segment lost 6 bases, leaving 9 bases of the junction unmatched. This CDR3 spans 14 amino acids. CDR3 in amino acids: CASRTRVLADEQYV. CDR3 in DNA: TGCGCCAGCAGGACAAGGGTACTAGCGGACGAGCAGTACGTC.